Listed below are T cell receptor beta chains from one sample, sequenced in a study of T cell repertoires in cytomegalovirus infection. MiXCR, applied by TCRdb to the reads, yields one record per CDR3 protein. The table lists 150,000 to 200,000 distinct CDR3 sequences, approximately 28% of them singletons. Material for sequencing was PBMCs. Receptor source: a human donor in good health (CMV status not recorded). Some clones in this sample may be carry-over from other donors' samples. CDR3s include the opening cysteine and the closing phenylalanine or tryptophan. Fields, in order: clone size, J gene, V gene, D gene, CDR3 DNA, CDR3 protein. The D gene is left open where the match is weak. Expanded clones get a size class; other rows say once, few or many, or leave the size out.

clone_size: NA; j_call: TRBJ1-1; v_call: TRBV2; d_call: NA; cdr3_nt: TGTGCCAGCAGTGAAACAGGGTGGGGTGAAGCTTTCTTT; cdr3_aa: CASSETGWGEAFF
clone_size: few; j_call: TRBJ1-2; v_call: TRBV7-2; d_call: NA; cdr3_nt: TGTGCCAGCAGCTGGGGAGCTGGCTACACCTTC; cdr3_aa: CASSWGAGYTF
clone_size: NA; j_call: TRBJ2-3; v_call: TRBV4-1; d_call: TRBD1; cdr3_nt: TGCGCCAGCAGCCTCGGGACAGGGGTCCCAGATACGCAGTATTTT; cdr3_aa: CASSLGTGVPDTQYF
clone_size: many; j_call: TRBJ1-5; v_call: TRBV12-3/TRBV12-4; d_call: NA; cdr3_nt: TGTGCCAGCAGTCCCCGGGCGCGGGGCAATCAGCCCCAGCATTTT; cdr3_aa: CASSPRARGNQPQHF
clone_size: few; j_call: TRBJ2-1; v_call: TRBV3-1; d_call: NA; cdr3_nt: TGTGCCAGCGGGTTGGCGGACGGCTACAATGAGCAGTTCTTC; cdr3_aa: CASGLADGYNEQFF
clone_size: few; j_call: TRBJ2-1; v_call: TRBV7-2; d_call: TRBD2; cdr3_nt: TGTGCCAGCAGTTCTAGCGGGGCTTACAATGAGCAGTTCTTC; cdr3_aa: CASSSSGAYNEQFF
clone_size: NA; j_call: TRBJ2-7; v_call: TRBV11-2; d_call: NA; cdr3_nt: TGTGCCAGCAGCTTAGATTGGAACGCGCAGTACTTC; cdr3_aa: CASSLDWNAQYF
clone_size: NA; j_call: TRBJ1-2; v_call: TRBV2; d_call: NA; cdr3_nt: TGTGCCAGCAGTGAAGAGGCCCTAAGATCAGGGAACTATGGCTACACCTTC; cdr3_aa: CASSEEALRSGNYGYTF
clone_size: NA; j_call: TRBJ1-2; v_call: TRBV7-9; d_call: TRBD1; cdr3_nt: TGTGCCAGCAGCTTAGGTGGGGGACAGCCCGGCTACACCTTC; cdr3_aa: CASSLGGGQPGYTF
clone_size: few; j_call: TRBJ1-5; v_call: TRBV4-1; d_call: NA; cdr3_nt: TGCGCCAGCAGCCAAGGTCTGGCAGGGAGAGCGGGTCAGCCCCAGCATTTT; cdr3_aa: CASSQGLAGRAGQPQHF